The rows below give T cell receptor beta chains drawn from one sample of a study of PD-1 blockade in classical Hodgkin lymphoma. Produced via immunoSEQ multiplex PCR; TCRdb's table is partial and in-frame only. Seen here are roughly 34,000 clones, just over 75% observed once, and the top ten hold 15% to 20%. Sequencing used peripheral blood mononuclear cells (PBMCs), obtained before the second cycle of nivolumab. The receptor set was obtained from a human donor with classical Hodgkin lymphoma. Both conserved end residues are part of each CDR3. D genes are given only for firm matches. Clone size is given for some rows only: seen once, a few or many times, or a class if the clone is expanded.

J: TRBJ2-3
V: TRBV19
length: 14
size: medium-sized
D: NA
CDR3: CASSIEGGTDTQYF
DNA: TGTGCCAGTAGTATAGAGGGGGGCACAGATACGCAGTATTTT

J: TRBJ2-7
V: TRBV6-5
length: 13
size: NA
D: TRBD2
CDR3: CASRPGGGSEQYF
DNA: TGTGCCAGCAGACCCGGGGGGGGGAGCGAGCAGTACTTC

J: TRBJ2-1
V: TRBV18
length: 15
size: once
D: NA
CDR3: CASSPGGGTSNEQFF
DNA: TGTGCCAGCTCACCGGGAGGAGGTACAAGCAATGAGCAGTTCTTC

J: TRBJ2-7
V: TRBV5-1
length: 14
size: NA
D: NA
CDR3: CASSLGSGNYEQYF
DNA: TGCGCCAGCAGCTTGGGTTCGGGGAACTACGAGCAGTACTTC

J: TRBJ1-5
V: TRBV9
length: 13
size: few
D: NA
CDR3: CASSDGGNQPQHF
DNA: TGTGCCAGCAGCGACGGGGGGAATCAGCCCCAGCATTTT

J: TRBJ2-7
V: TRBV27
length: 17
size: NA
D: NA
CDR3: CASSLAIRPRDSREQYF
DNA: TGTGCCAGCAGTTTGGCGATCCGCCCCCGCGACAGTCGCGAGCAGTACTTC

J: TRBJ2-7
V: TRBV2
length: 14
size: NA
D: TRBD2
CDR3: CASRTSGGAYEQYF
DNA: TGTGCCAGCAGGACTAGCGGGGGGGCTTACGAGCAGTACTTC

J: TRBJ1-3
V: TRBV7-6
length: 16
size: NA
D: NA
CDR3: CASSRTVSGSGNTIYF
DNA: TGTGCCAGCAGCCGTACTGTCAGTGGTTCTGGAAACACCATATATTTT

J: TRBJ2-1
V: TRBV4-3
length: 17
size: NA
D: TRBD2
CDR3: CASSQDRLAGGPDEQFF
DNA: TGCGCCAGCAGCCAAGATCGACTAGCGGGGGGGCCTGATGAGCAGTTCTTC

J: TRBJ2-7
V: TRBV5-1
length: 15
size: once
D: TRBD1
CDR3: CASSYSQGAQFEQYF
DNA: TGCGCCAGCAGCTACTCACAGGGGGCGCAGTTCGAGCAGTACTTC

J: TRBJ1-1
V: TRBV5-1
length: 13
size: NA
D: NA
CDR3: CASSLELDTEAFF
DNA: TGCGCCAGCAGCTTGGAGTTGGACACTGAAGCTTTCTTT

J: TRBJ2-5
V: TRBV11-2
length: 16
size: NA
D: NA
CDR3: CASSRLGRALGWTQYF
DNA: TGTGCCAGCAGCCGACTAGGGCGGGCCTTGGGGTGGACCCAGTACTTC

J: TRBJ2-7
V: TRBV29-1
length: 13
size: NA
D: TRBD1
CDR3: CSVNRGPAYEQYF
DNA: TGCAGCGTTAACAGGGGGCCGGCTTACGAGCAGTACTTC

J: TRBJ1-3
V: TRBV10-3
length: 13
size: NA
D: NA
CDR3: CAITADSGNTIYF
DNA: TGTGCCATCACTGCGGACTCTGGAAACACCATATATTTT

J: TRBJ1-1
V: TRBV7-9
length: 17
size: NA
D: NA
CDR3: CASSSSLGGLGYTEAFF
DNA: TGTGCCAGCAGCTCCAGTCTCGGGGGGCTAGGGTACACTGAAGCTTTCTTT

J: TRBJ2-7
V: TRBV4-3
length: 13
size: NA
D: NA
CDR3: CASSQDRDGSSYF
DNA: TGCGCCAGCAGCCAAGACCGGGACGGATCGTCGTACTTC

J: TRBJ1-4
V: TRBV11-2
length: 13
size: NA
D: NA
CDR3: CASSLEEYEKLFF
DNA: TGTGCCAGCAGCTTAGAGGAATATGAAAAACTGTTTTTT

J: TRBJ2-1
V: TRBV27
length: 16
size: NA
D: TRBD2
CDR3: CASSPSSGDSYNEQFF
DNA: TGTGCCAGCAGTCCATCTAGCGGGGACTCCTACAATGAGCAGTTCTTC

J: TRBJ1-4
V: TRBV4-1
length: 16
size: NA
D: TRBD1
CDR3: CASSQDVGRGDEKLFF
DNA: TGCGCCAGCAGCCAAGATGTGGGCAGGGGGGATGAAAAACTGTTTTTT

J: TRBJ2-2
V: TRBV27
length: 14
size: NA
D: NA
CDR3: CASSWAGMTGELFF
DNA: TGTGCCAGCAGTTGGGCAGGGATGACCGGGGAGCTGTTTTTT

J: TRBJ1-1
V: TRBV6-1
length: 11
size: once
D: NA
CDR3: CASSVSTEAFF
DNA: TGTGCCAGCAGTGTATCCACTGAAGCTTTCTTT

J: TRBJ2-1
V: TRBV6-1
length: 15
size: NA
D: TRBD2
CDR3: CASSEAPLAANEQFF
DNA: TGTGCCAGCAGTGAAGCGCCCCTAGCGGCGAATGAGCAGTTCTTC

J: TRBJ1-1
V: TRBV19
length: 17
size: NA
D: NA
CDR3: CASSIVRGTGMNTEAFF
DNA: TGTGCCAGTAGTATAGTAAGAGGTACAGGGATGAACACTGAAGCTTTCTTT

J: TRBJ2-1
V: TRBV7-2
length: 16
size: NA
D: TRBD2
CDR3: CASSLRAGVGDNEQFF
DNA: TGTGCCAGCAGCTTAAGGGCGGGGGTTGGGGACAATGAGCAGTTCTTC

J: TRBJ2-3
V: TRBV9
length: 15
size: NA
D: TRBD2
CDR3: CASSGGGALIDTQYF
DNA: TGTGCCAGCAGCGGCGGGGGGGCTCTAATTGATACGCAGTATTTT

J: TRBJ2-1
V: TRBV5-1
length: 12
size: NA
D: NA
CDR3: CASNLGHNEQFF
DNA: TGCGCCAGCAACCTGGGGCACAATGAGCAGTTCTTC